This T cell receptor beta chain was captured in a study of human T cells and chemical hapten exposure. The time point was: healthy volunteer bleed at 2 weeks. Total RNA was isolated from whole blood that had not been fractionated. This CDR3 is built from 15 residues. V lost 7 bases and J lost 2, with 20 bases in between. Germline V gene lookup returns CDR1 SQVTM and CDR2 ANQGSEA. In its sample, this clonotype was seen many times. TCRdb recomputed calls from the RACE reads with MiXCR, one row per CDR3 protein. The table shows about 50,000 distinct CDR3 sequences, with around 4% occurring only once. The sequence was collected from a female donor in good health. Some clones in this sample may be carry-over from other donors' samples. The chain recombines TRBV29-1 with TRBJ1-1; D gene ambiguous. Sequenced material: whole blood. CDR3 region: CSGRFLGYKNTEAFF. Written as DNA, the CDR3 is TGCAGCGGGAGGTTCCTCGGCTATAAAAACACTGAAGCTTTCTTT.